This TCR beta chain was obtained from a study of cytomegalovirus exposure and HLA in healthy donors. Study-wide background: Roughly 85 million unique TCRs from HLA-typed donors were held in an early release of data. Study results and caveats: The number of N-insertions in an Asian-associated ancestry cluster was reportedly below the approximately 700-donor mean in a later analysis. In vitro testing confirmed a few CMV-associated chains as specific for CMV antigens.

Use of 60 Vbeta and 13 Jbeta primers characterized the PCR. Measured with immunoSEQ multiplex PCR; TCRdb has only the in-frame clones, and not every one. Here the sample spans some 140,000 clones, around 78% being singletons. In the case of this clone: The antigen remains unidentified.

In germline, CDR1 is SSHAT, CDR2 FNYEAQ (reference sequence). The CDR3 is 13 amino acids. V lost 10 bases to trimming and J lost 1 base, with 13 bases between them. Input material: PBMCs. V usage is TRBV7-7 and J usage is TRBJ2-5; unclear D gene. This TCR was sampled from a female donor in good health and CMV-seropositive. DNA of the CDR3: TGTGCCACCAGAGGAGTGGGCCAAGAGACCCAGTACTTC. Translated: CATRGVGQETQYF. Using reference TRBV7-7 and TRBJ2-5 for the parts outside the CDR3, the full variable domain is GAGVSQSPRYKVTKRGQDVTLRCDPISSHATLYWYQQALGQGPEFLTYFNYEAQPDKSGLPSDRFSAERPEGSISTLTIQRTEQRDSAMYRCATRGVGQETQYFGPGTRLLVL.